One and the same sample provided the 5 T cell receptor beta chains below, sequenced in a study of regulatory T cells in long-lasting Graves disease. HTBI primers from iRepertoire and Arm-PCR of CDR3 regions yielded the TCR beta libraries. TCRdb redid the calling of the multiplex PCR reads with MiXCR, one entry per CDR3 protein. This sample has roughly 700,000 distinct CDR3 sequences, with 30% found just once. Documented time point: persistent/refractory GD, antithyroid drugs over 5 years with positive TRAb. The TCR library was made from RNA that had been extracted from PBMCs in TRIzol. Sample: peripheral blood mononuclear cells (PBMCs), taken when the disease was refractory, from a patient treated with antithyroid drugs. The source is a female donor with Graves disease.

The sample holds a few counts of this clonotype. The chain carries TRBV12-3 or TRBV12-4 and TRBJ2-2, with unresolved D. V was trimmed by 6 bases and J by 5 bases, leaving 13 bases between them. This CDR3 has 14 residues. The CDR3 loop reads CASSPSGDTGELFF. CDR3 coding DNA: TGTGCCAGCAGCCCCTCAGGTGATACCGGGGAGCTGTTTTTT.

This clonotype was observed a few times. The rearrangement uses TRBV19 and TRBJ1-5, with D hard to call. This CDR3 has 18 residues. The ends were cut back, 2 bases at V and 0 bases at J, with 17 bases in the middle. Germline V CDR1 and CDR2: LNHDA, SQIVND (reference sequence). CDR3 DNA: TGTGCCAGTAGTATAACCCCCCCCCAAGTGACTAGCAATCAGCCCCAGCATTTT. Translation gives CASSITPPQVTSNQPQHF.

This clonotype was picked up a small number of times. This sequence joins TRBV3-1 and TRBJ2-5; the match to TRBD2 covers 15 bases. The CDR3 loop spans 16 amino acids. Germline CDR1 and CDR2: LGHDT and YNNKEL (reference sequence). V shed 4 bases and J 5 bases; nucleotides not matched to a gene: 5. This chain's CDR3 is CASSRGTSGRLETQYF. Here the CDR3 DNA reads TGTGCCAGCAGCCGCGGGACTAGCGGGAGGTTGGAGACCCAGTACTTC.

In its sample, this clonotype was seen many times. J is TRBJ2-2 and V is TRBV12-5; unclear D gene. The germline V gene has CDR1 LGHNT and CDR2 FRNRAP. The CDR3 spans 13 residues. V lost 4 bases and J lost 4, with 7 bases in between. The CDR3 sequence is CASGSIGTGELFF. The DNA of the CDR3 is TGTGCTAGTGGTTCCATAGGCACCGGGGAGCTGTTTTTT.

The table lists this clonotype with a few counts. V usage is TRBV12-3 or TRBV12-4 and J usage is TRBJ1-3, with no clear D. V was shortened by 6 bases and J by 4 bases, with 13 bases between the two germline ends. CDR3 length: 14 residues. The CDR3 DNA reads as TGTGCCAGCAGCATCCAAATCCGAGGAAACACCATATATTTT. Translation: CASSIQIRGNTIYF.